The 27 T cell receptor beta chains reported below all come from one sample, sequenced in a study of blood T cell repertoires in COVID-19. Measured with immunoSEQ multiplex PCR; TCRdb has only the in-frame clones, and not every one. This sample yields 150,000 or so clones, of which nearly 80% are seen a single time; 2.5% to 3% belongs to the top ten. The specimen sequenced was PBMCs or T cells enriched from blood (not recorded which). The receptors were gathered from a woman between 50 and 59 years old who had recovered from COVID-19.

The DNA of the CDR3 is TGTGCCAGTCGACAGGGAAAGAACACTGAAGCTTTCTTT. Encoded protein: CASRQGKNTEAFF. The chain couples TRBV19 to TRBJ1-1; TRBD1 aligns across 7 bases. With V trimmed by 8 bases and J by 1 base, 4 bases remained unmatched. The germline CDR1 and CDR2 sequences are LNHDA and SQIVND (reference sequence). CDR3 length: 13 residues.

This clone was observed a handful of times. Within the sample, other DNA sequences also encode this same CDR3. This sequence joins TRBV18 and TRBJ1-2, with D uncertain. Germline lookup yields CDR1 KGHSH and CDR2 LQKENI. The CDR3 is made up of 14 amino acids. V dropped 0 bases and J dropped 4 bases, with 9 bases sitting between them. The CDR3: CASSPPTESYGYTF. CDR3 sequence (DNA): TGTGCCAGCTCACCACCGACGGAGTCCTATGGCTACACCTTC.

The chain has TRBV11-3 and TRBJ2-1, with D maybe TRBD1 (6 bases). The germline V and J ends were trimmed by 3 bases and 4 bases, with 13 bases remaining between them. Germline CDR1 and CDR2: SGHNT and YENEEA. The CDR3 sequence is 15 residues long. CDR3 in amino acids: CASSLDSADYNEQFF. CDR3 sequence (DNA): TGTGCCAGCAGCTTGGACAGCGCGGATTACAATGAGCAGTTCTTC.

The chain joins TRBV9 to TRBJ1-1, with D maybe TRBD1 (5 bases). Trimming took 3 bases from V and 6 from J, leaving 12 bases between them. CDR3 length: 13 amino acids. The germline CDR1 and CDR2 sequences are SGDLS and YYNGEE. The CDR3 coding sequence is TGTGCCAGCAGCGCCAAGACGGGGGCTGAAGCTTTCTTT. This codes for CASSAKTGAEAFF.

This clone has only a few counts. The chain links TRBV5-1 to TRBJ1-3; 8 bases map to TRBD1. J lost 8 bases, V lost 4 bases, and 8 bases had no gene match. The CDR3 spans 14 residues. In germline, CDR1 is SGHRS, CDR2 YFSETQ. The CDR3 DNA is TGCGCCAGCAGCGCTGGACAGGGTCATCACACCATATATTTT. It yields the protein CASSAGQGHHTIYF.

The CDR3 loop is CAWVRGSGYNEQFF. The CDR3 DNA reads as TGTGCCTGGGTTCGCGGGAGCGGCTACAATGAGCAGTTCTTC. The rearrangement uses TRBV30 and TRBJ2-1; 7 bases are shared with TRBD2. The CDR3 has 14 amino acids. The V and J ends lost 5 bases and 3 bases, in that order; junction bases with no gene match: 7. The germline gives CDR1 GTSNPN, CDR2 SVGIG (reference sequence).

This chain connects TRBV5-4 to TRBJ2-3; D unresolved. The CDR3 has 13 amino acids. The germline V and J ends were trimmed by 6 bases and 6 bases, with 14 bases remaining between them. The V gene's germline CDR1 is SGHNT and CDR2 YYREEE (reference sequence). CDR3 nucleotides: TGTGCCAGCACCCTGGTCCCCGCGGATACGCAGTATTTT. Its protein product is CASTLVPADTQYF.

DNA for the CDR3: TGTGCCAGCAGCCAAGGTGGGGGACAGTCGAGGCTGTATGGCTACACCTTC. Translation: CASSQGGGQSRLYGYTF. This chain joins TRBV14 and TRBJ1-2; 7 bases fit TRBD1. V lost 1 base and J lost 5; bases outside the gene matches: 13. The CDR3 runs to 17 residues. The V gene's germline CDR1 is SGHDN and CDR2 FVKESK.

This chain connects TRBV19 to TRBJ1-1; perhaps TRBD1 as D (6 bases). V lost 1 base, J lost 4 bases, and 13 bases lay in between. Per the germline V gene, CDR1 is LNHDA and CDR2 is SQIVND (reference sequence). CDR3 length: 15 residues. The CDR3 DNA reads TGTGCCAGTAGTATAGCTTCAGGGGTCGGCACTGAAGCTTTCTTT. Amino acid sequence: CASSIASGVGTEAFF.

At least ten counts were recorded for this clone. V is TRBV11-2 and J is TRBJ2-3, with D perhaps matching TRBD2 (5 bases). The germline V gene has CDR1 SGHAT and CDR2 FQNNGV. The V and J ends lost 1 base and 2 bases respectively, with 13 bases between them. The CDR3 totals 16 residues. CDR3 loop: CASSLAASGNTDTQYF. The CDR3 DNA is TGTGCCAGCAGCTTAGCGGCCTCGGGGAACACAGATACGCAGTATTTT.

The chain joins TRBV9 to TRBJ2-7, with 8 positions matching TRBD2. The CDR3 runs 17 residues. The germline CDR1 and CDR2 sequences are SGDLS and YYNGEE. The J segment lost 0 bases and the V segment lost 1 base, leaving 9 bases of the junction unmatched. The CDR3, as DNA: TGTGCCAGCAGCGTAACCTTCGGGGGGGGACCCTCCTACGAGCAGTACTTC. This gives the protein CASSVTFGGGPSYEQYF.

The chain combines TRBV30 with TRBJ1-3, with 9 nucleotides matching TRBD1. CDR3 length equals 15 residues. V shed 3 bases, J shed 1 base, and the junction held 4 bases outside the gene matches. Germline CDR1 reads GTSNPN; CDR2 reads SVGIG (reference sequence). CDR3 bases: TGTGCCTGGAGACAGGGGGCGATGTCTGGAAACACCATATATTTT. Translating it yields CAWRQGAMSGNTIYF. The full variable domain, in which reference TRBV30 and TRBJ1-3 provide the parts outside the CDR3, is SQTIHQWPATLVQPVGSPLSLECTVEGTSNPNLYWYRQAAGRGLQLLFYSVGIGQISSEVPQNLSASRPQDRQFILSSKKLLLSDSGFYLCAWRQGAMSGNTIYFGEGSWLTVV.

This chain joins TRBV5-4 and TRBJ2-3; D gene uncertain. From germline, CDR1 is SGHNT and CDR2 YYREEE (reference sequence). Between the trimmed V and J ends, which lost 3 bases and 5 bases, there was a span of 16 bases. The CDR3 extends over 15 amino acids. CDR3 nucleotides: TGTGCCAGCAGCTCCCCGGGTGCCAAAAGAGATACGCAGTATTTT. Amino acid sequence: CASSSPGAKRDTQYF.

In DNA, the CDR3 is TGCGCCAGCAGCCAAGATCAGGACAGGCAAGAGACCCAGTACTTC. As protein: CASSQDQDRQETQYF. The V call is TRBV4-1, the J call TRBJ2-5; 7 bases line up with TRBD1. J was trimmed by 2 bases and V by 0 bases; bases with no gene match: 3. This CDR3 contains 15 residues. Germline V gives CDR1 MGHRA, CDR2 YSYEKL.

In its sample, this clone was seen once. This sequence joins TRBV28 and TRBJ1-5; perhaps TRBD1 as D (6 bases). CDR1 and CDR2 (germline): MDHEN, SYDVKM. The CDR3 covers 14 residues. The ends were cut back, 6 bases at V and 7 bases at J, with 16 bases in the middle. CDR3 sequence reads: CASSRSGGRQPQHF. The CDR3 bases are TGTGCCAGCAGCCGTAGCGGGGGCCGGCAGCCCCAGCATTTT.

The chain couples TRBV9 to TRBJ2-5; the D is unclear. This CDR3 has 13 amino acids. V lost 0 bases to trimming and J lost 5 bases, with 8 bases between them. Per the germline V gene, CDR1 is SGDLS and CDR2 is YYNGEE. The CDR3 spells CASSVALRETQYF. The CDR3 region has the DNA TGTGCCAGCAGCGTAGCCCTTCGGGAGACCCAGTACTTC.

The rearrangement links TRBV7-9 to TRBJ1-4; tentative D call: TRBD1 (6 bases). V was clipped by 0 bases and J by 8 bases, with 13 bases between them. The germline V gene encodes CDR1 SEHNR and CDR2 FQNEAQ (reference sequence). The CDR3 runs to 15 residues. DNA of the CDR3: TGTGCCAGCAGCTTAGCTGAGGGACAACGGGAAAAACTGTTTTTT. It encodes CASSLAEGQREKLFF. Based on the CDR3 plus reference TRBV7-9 and TRBJ1-4, the full variable domain is DTGVSQNPRHKITKRGQNVTFRCDPISEHNRLYWYRQTLGQGPEFLTYFQNEAQLEKSRLLSDRFSAERPKGSFSTLEIQRTEQGDSAMYLCASSLAEGQREKLFFGSGTQLSVL.

The chain combines TRBV6-5 with TRBJ1-1, with D hard to call. CDR3 length equals 14 residues. The V gene lost 7 bases and the J gene lost 5 bases, with 17 bases spanning the gap. Germline V gene data show CDR1 as MNHEY and CDR2 as SVGAGI. The DNA for the CDR3 is TGTGCCAGCACCAGGAAACTCTTTAATACTGAAGCTTTCTTT. It encodes CASTRKLFNTEAFF.

As DNA, the CDR3 is TGTGCCAGCAGCGCAGGGACAGGGTTCGCTGAAGCTTTCTTT. It specifies CASSAGTGFAEAFF. The V call is TRBV9, the J call TRBJ1-1; 9 bases are shared with TRBD1. The CDR3 extends over 14 amino acids. The germline V gene encodes CDR1 SGDLS and CDR2 YYNGEE. After removal of 3 bases from V and 6 bases from J, the junction contained 6 bases not matched to a gene.

This chain links TRBV30 with TRBJ1-5, with 10 bases identical to TRBD1. J gave up 6 bases and V 0 bases, and 11 bases lay outside the gene matches. Germline V gives CDR1 GTSNPN, CDR2 SVGIG (reference sequence). CDR3 length equals 17 residues. CDR3 coding DNA: TGTGCCTGGAGTGTAGGGTGGGGGACAGGGGATATTCAGCCCCAGCATTTT. Encoded protein: CAWSVGWGTGDIQPQHF.

This sequence joins TRBV5-1 and TRBJ2-5; tentatively, D is TRBD1 (5 bases). CDR1 and CDR2 from the germline V gene are SGHRS and YFSETQ. The CDR3 consists of 14 residues. The ends were cut back, 7 bases at V and 5 bases at J, with 18 bases in the middle. The CDR3 loop reads CASGPGRVAETQYF. CDR3 in DNA: TGCGCCAGCGGCCCTGGCAGGGTGGCTGAGACCCAGTACTTC.

The chain recombines TRBV10-1 with TRBJ2-5, with TRBD2 identical over 12 bases. Per germline, CDR1 WNHNN and CDR2 SYGVQD (reference sequence). The CDR3 consists of 14 residues. The J segment lost 3 bases and the V segment lost 4 bases, leaving 0 bases of the junction unmatched. CDR3 sequence (DNA): TGCGCCAGCAGTGCTAGCGGGAGGGAAGAGACCCAGTACTTC. It specifies CASSASGREETQYF.

The chain joins TRBV19 to TRBJ1-1; tentative D call: TRBD1 (6 bases). Per the germline V gene, CDR1 is LNHDA and CDR2 is SQIVND (reference sequence). This CDR3 contains 15 residues. The V and J ends lost 5 bases and 4 bases respectively, with 17 bases between them. For the CDR3, the DNA is TGTGCCAGTAGTCCGCCTCCCGGGACAAGCACTGAAGCTTTCTTT. It codes for CASSPPPGTSTEAFF.

In this sample, this clone turned up a few times. The chain links TRBV5-1 to TRBJ2-7, with TRBD1 identical over 9 bases. Germline-derived CDR1 and CDR2 are SGHRS and YFSETQ. The CDR3 has 13 residues. V was clipped by 6 bases and J by 2 bases; unmatched bases: 3. The CDR3 nucleotides read TGCGCCAGCATGGGGGACAGGGCCTACGAGCAGTACTTC. It codes for CASMGDRAYEQYF.

The CDR3 bases are TGTGCCTGGACACAGGGTTTCGATCAGCCCCAGCATTTT. It codes for CAWTQGFDQPQHF. The rearrangement joins TRBV30 to TRBJ1-5; maybe TRBD1 (6 bases). The CDR3 is 13 amino acids. The V end lost 4 bases, the J end lost 5 bases, and 12 bases lay between the germline ends. CDR1 and CDR2 (germline): GTSNPN, SVGIG (reference sequence). Looking up the rest from reference TRBV30 and TRBJ1-5 gives the full variable domain: SQTIHQWPATLVQPVGSPLSLECTVEGTSNPNLYWYRQAAGRGLQLLFYSVGIGQISSEVPQNLSASRPQDRQFILSSKKLLLSDSGFYLCAWTQGFDQPQHFGDGTRLSIL.

The rearrangement links TRBV5-1 to TRBJ2-5; 11 nucleotides align to TRBD2. CDR1 and CDR2 (germline): SGHRS, YFSETQ. Trimming took 4 bases from V and 1 from J; bases not matched to a gene: 12. There are 18 residues in the CDR3. CDR3 loop: CASSQFRGSGRAQETQYF. The DNA of the CDR3 is TGCGCCAGCAGCCAATTTAGGGGTAGCGGGAGGGCCCAAGAGACCCAGTACTTC.

The chain couples TRBV19 to TRBJ2-3; 7 bases agree with TRBD1. This CDR3 contains 14 residues. Germline V gene sequence: CDR1 LNHDA, CDR2 SQIVND (reference sequence). V dropped 3 bases and J dropped 6; count of bases not matched to a gene: 6. CDR3 sequence (DNA): TGTGCCAGTAGTATCGGACAGGTCCCGGATACGCAGTATTTT. Translated, it gives CASSIGQVPDTQYF.